This T cell receptor beta chain was identified in a study of cytomegalovirus exposure and HLA in healthy donors. Study-wide results and caveats: The authors enumerated roughly 160 TCR beta chains as linked to cytomegalovirus. CMV serostatus was the only recorded immune exposure for donors. Cytomegalovirus status was reportedly diagnosed by the classifier with high sensitivity and specificity. There were reportedly fewer N-insertions in an Asian-associated ancestry cluster than the roughly 610-donor mean, in a later analysis.

A note on this clone: The antigen is not known.

Germline CDR1 and CDR2: MDHEN and SYDVKM. V lost 3 bases and J lost 0, with 12 bases in between. The CDR3 has 17 residues. PCR amplification relied on 60 Vbeta primers (plus 13 Jbeta primers). The protocol was immunoSEQ multiplex PCR, while the TCRdb copy is restricted to in-frame clones and leaves out a portion. Of approximately 300,000 clones in the sample, 80% were seen once. This chain connects TRBV28 to TRBJ2-6; D is unresolved. The specimen was PBMCs. The sequence derives from a girl aged 2 to 9 in good health and CMV-seronegative. CDR3 region: CASSFGSSSSGANVLTF. DNA of the CDR3: TGTGCCAGCAGTTTCGGGTCCTCAAGCTCTGGGGCCAACGTCCTGACTTTC.